The 25 T cell receptor beta chains given below trace back to one sample, sequenced in a study of spatial heterogeneity in lung cancer. TCRdb independently ran MiXCR on the 5' RACE reads; one entry per CDR3 protein. The top ten hold roughly 17% of the sample, which has 95,000 to 130,000 distinct CDR3 sequences, more than 9% seen once. Specified time point: blood at routine non-recurrence follow-up after resection. The sequenced material consisted of unsorted whole RNA from tumor, nontumor lung or frozen PBMC. Source: PBMCs, taken at follow-up. Source of these receptors: a male donor with early-stage non-small cell lung cancer.

This clonotype was observed a handful of times. The chain links TRBV6-5 to TRBJ2-7; the match to TRBD1 covers 8 bases. The germline gives CDR1 MNHEY, CDR2 SVGAGI. The ends lost 10 bases at V and 0 bases at J; junction bases unmatched: 14. The CDR3 covers 16 residues. Here the CDR3 reads CATQGARGPRSYEQYF. In nucleotides, the CDR3 is TGTGCCACCCAGGGGGCCCGGGGCCCGCGCTCCTACGAGCAGTACTTC.

This clonotype has a handful of counts. V and J are TRBV5-1 and TRBJ2-5; maybe TRBD2 (5 bases). The V end lost 2 bases, the J end lost 3 bases, and 14 bases lay between the germline ends. The V gene's germline CDR1 is SGHRS and CDR2 YFSETQ. The CDR3 contains 15 residues. The CDR3 loop is CASSFGIDWEETQYF. CDR3 nucleotides: TGCGCCAGCAGCTTCGGGATTGACTGGGAAGAGACCCAGTACTTC.

This chain connects TRBV20-1 to TRBJ2-7; 7 bases are shared with TRBD1. This CDR3 contains 14 residues. Germline loops: CDR1 DFQATT, CDR2 SNEGSKA (reference sequence). The V gene end was trimmed by 0 bases and the J gene end by 2 bases; junction bases not matched to a gene: 4. The CDR3: CSAREGTATYEQYF. In DNA, the CDR3 is TGCAGTGCTAGAGAAGGGACAGCCACCTACGAGCAGTACTTC.

The chain uses TRBV7-6 and TRBJ2-5; D is ambiguous. The CDR3 covers 14 residues. Germline CDR1 reads SGHVS; CDR2 reads FNYEAQ. Trimming shortened V by 0 bases and J by 9 bases, and 14 bases separated the two germline ends. This CDR3 is CASSLAWQTPAQYF. As DNA, the CDR3 is TGTGCCAGCAGCTTAGCGTGGCAGACTCCGGCCCAGTACTTC.

The chain carries TRBV11-3 and TRBJ1-1; perhaps TRBD1 as D (5 bases). There are 13 residues in the CDR3. Germline V gives CDR1 SGHNT, CDR2 YENEEA. Trimming cost V 5 bases and J 7 bases, with 14 bases left between them. The CDR3 DNA follows: TGTGCCAGCAGCCGTCCGACCCAGGGTGAAGCTTTCTTT. This codes for CASSRPTQGEAFF.

The table lists this clonotype with many counts. The chain combines TRBV9 with TRBJ2-7; TRBD1 matches 7 bases. The germline CDR1 and CDR2 sequences are SGDLS and YYNGEE. The CDR3 length is 15 residues. After removal of 4 bases from V and 1 base from J, the junction contained 8 bases not matched to a gene. The CDR3 DNA is TGTGCCAGCAGCCCTCGGACAGGTCATTCCTACGAGCAGTACTTC. This gives the protein CASSPRTGHSYEQYF.

This clonotype has just one count. V usage is TRBV6-5 and J usage is TRBJ1-2; the D is unclear. Germline CDR1 reads MNHEY; CDR2 reads SVGAGI. V lost 0 bases, J lost 0 bases, and 8 bases lay in between. This CDR3 has 15 amino acids. CDR3 sequence: CASSYSQTTNYGYTF. The CDR3 DNA follows: TGTGCCAGCAGTTACTCCCAGACTACTAACTATGGCTACACCTTC.

This clonotype was counted a few times. The chain is built from TRBV4-3 and TRBJ1-5; D unclear. The CDR3 runs to 13 residues. V gave up 0 bases and J gave up 7 bases, with 7 bases separating them. The germline gives CDR1 LGHNA, CDR2 YSLEER. In DNA, the CDR3 is TGCGCCAGCAGCCAAGATCGGGCGCAGCCCCAGCATTTT. Its protein product is CASSQDRAQPQHF.

The chain joins TRBV2 to TRBJ2-6; 9 nucleotides line up with TRBD2. Looked up from germline, CDR1 is SNHLY and CDR2 is FYNNEI. The CDR3 is made up of 20 amino acids. V lost 6 bases, J lost 5 bases, and 20 bases stayed unmatched. The CDR3 DNA reads as TGTGCCAGCAGCCCTCTCAGGTCTAGCGGGAAACTTTCGAGGGCCAACGTCCTGACTTTC. Translated: CASSPLRSSGKLSRANVLTF.

J is TRBJ2-7 and V is TRBV10-3; 8 bases agree with TRBD2. Germline assignment: CDR1 ENHRY and CDR2 SYGVKD. The ends lost 4 bases at V and 4 bases at J; junction bases unmatched: 6. The CDR3 is 14 amino acids. The CDR3: CAISVGGAQYEQYF. The CDR3 DNA reads TGTGCCATCAGTGTCGGGGGGGCCCAATACGAGCAGTACTTC.

The CDR3 loop reads CASSFPSGSTDTQYF. The CDR3 DNA reads as TGCGCCAGCAGCTTCCCTAGCGGGTCCACAGATACGCAGTATTTT. This sequence joins TRBV5-1 and TRBJ2-3; 8 bases are shared with TRBD2. The V gene end was trimmed by 2 bases and the J gene end by 2 bases; junction bases not matched to a gene: 4. The V gene's germline CDR1 is SGHRS and CDR2 YFSETQ. The CDR3 length is 15 residues.

This clonotype was seen a few times. V gene TRBV2 combines with J gene TRBJ1-3, with D perhaps TRBD1 (5 bases). Per germline, CDR1 SNHLY and CDR2 FYNNEI. This CDR3 contains 13 residues. Deletions cut 5 bases from V and 7 bases from J, with 12 bases between. Written as DNA, the CDR3 is TGTGCCAGCAGTACGGGGCTAGTGAACACCATATATTTT. As protein: CASSTGLVNTIYF.

The table lists this clonotype with a few counts. This chain links TRBV12-3 or TRBV12-4 with TRBJ1-3; TRBD1 matches at 8 bases. The CDR3 has 14 residues. The trim removed 5 bases at V and 10 bases at J, leaving 10 bases unmatched. CDR3 loop: CASSNPPTGGTIYF. DNA of the CDR3: TGTGCCAGCAGTAACCCCCCCACAGGGGGAACCATATATTTT.

The CDR3: CATKGPSSDTQYF. The CDR3 nucleotides are TGTGCCACCAAGGGCCCTAGTTCAGATACGCAGTATTTT. This sequence joins TRBV27 and TRBJ2-3, with D unclear. This CDR3 contains 13 residues. Germline V gives CDR1 MNHEY, CDR2 SMNVEV (reference sequence). With 10 bases removed from V and 4 bases from J, the gap between germline ends came to 15 bases.

This clonotype occurred a few times. The final CDR3 position lacks the conserved phenylalanine or tryptophan, pointing to a likely read error. The rearrangement uses TRBV7-9 and TRBJ2-5; 9 nucleotides align to TRBD1. This CDR3 spans 16 amino acids. Losses at the gene ends were 0 bases for V and 2 bases for J; bases not matched to a gene: 4. The germline V gene has CDR1 SEHNR and CDR2 FQNEAQ (reference sequence). The CDR3 nucleotides read TGTGCCAGCAGCTTAGCGCAAGGGACAGGGCAAGAGACCCAGTACTCC. Its protein is CASSLAQGTGQETQYS.

This clonotype was counted between two and nine times. The rearrangement links TRBV5-1 to TRBJ2-1; D is unclear. V shed 2 bases and J shed 4 bases, with 13 bases lying between them. The CDR3 is 15 amino acids. Germline V CDR1 and CDR2: SGHRS, YFSETQ. CDR3: CASSLPRPTYNEQFF. In DNA form, the CDR3 reads TGCGCCAGCAGCTTACCCCGCCCTACTTACAATGAGCAGTTCTTC.

The chain combines TRBV4-3 with TRBJ1-5; D unclear. Germline assignment: CDR1 LGHNA and CDR2 YSLEER. V was clipped by 0 bases and J by 7 bases, with 10 bases between them. The CDR3 spans 14 residues. The CDR3 region is CASSQELGFQPQHF. CDR3 nucleotide sequence: TGCGCCAGCAGCCAAGAGCTGGGATTCCAGCCCCAGCATTTT.

CDR3 residues: CSAKTGRQGPLNIQYF. The CDR3 DNA sequence: TGCAGTGCTAAGACGGGACGCCAAGGACCGTTAAACATTCAGTACTTC. This chain connects TRBV20-1 to TRBJ2-4; D may be TRBD1 or TRBD2 (5 bases each). The V gene's germline CDR1 is DFQATT and CDR2 SNEGSKA (reference sequence). The CDR3 is 16 residues long. V shed 4 bases and J shed 6 bases, with 22 bases lying between them.

The rearrangement links TRBV18 to TRBJ1-2, with D unclear. The germline gives CDR1 KGHSH, CDR2 LQKENI. The CDR3 covers 12 residues. V gave up 7 bases and J gave up 6 bases, with 12 bases separating them. The CDR3: CASFSPSNGYTF. The CDR3 region has the DNA TGTGCCAGCTTCTCCCCCAGTAATGGCTACACCTTC.

The chain carries TRBV20-1 and TRBJ2-3; 11 bases are shared with TRBD2. Germline CDR1 is DFQATT and CDR2 is SNEGSKA (reference sequence). The CDR3 consists of 14 residues. With V trimmed by 4 bases and J by 2 bases, 2 bases remained unmatched. CDR3 region: CSAKTSGITDTQYF. For the CDR3, the DNA is TGCAGTGCTAAGACTAGCGGGATCACAGATACGCAGTATTTT.

This chain connects TRBV3-1 to TRBJ1-5; D ambiguous. The CDR3 spans 14 residues. The V end was cut by 1 base, the J end by 2 bases, with 6 bases between. The germline gives CDR1 LGHDT, CDR2 YNNKEL (reference sequence). In nucleotides, the CDR3 is TGTGCCAGCAGCCAAGCGTGGCGCAATCAGCCCCAGCATTTT. Its translation is CASSQAWRNQPQHF. Using reference TRBV3-1 and TRBJ1-5 for the parts outside the CDR3, the full variable domain is DTAVSQTPKYLVTQMGNDKSIKCEQNLGHDTMYWYKQDSKKFLKIMFSYNNKELIINETVPNRFSPKSPDKAHLNLHINSLELGDSAVYFCASSQAWRNQPQHFGDGTRLSIL.

The gene calls are TRBV18 and TRBJ2-4; possible D gene TRBD1, 6 bases. The V and J ends lost 0 bases and 6 bases respectively, with 9 bases between them. The CDR3 has 14 residues. The V gene's germline CDR1 is KGHSH and CDR2 LQKENI. The CDR3 nucleotides are TGTGCCAGCTCACCACCGACAGGCACAAACATTCAGTACTTC. Translating gives CASSPPTGTNIQYF.

This clonotype showed up many times. This chain links TRBV27 with TRBJ2-1; 12 bases match TRBD2. Per the germline V gene, CDR1 is MNHEY and CDR2 is SMNVEV (reference sequence). After removal of 3 bases from V and 0 bases from J, the junction contained 3 bases not matched to a gene. The CDR3 consists of 17 residues. This CDR3 is CASSFRTSGVSYNEQFF. The CDR3 DNA sequence: TGTGCCAGCAGTTTCAGGACTAGCGGGGTCTCCTACAATGAGCAGTTCTTC.

The chain uses TRBV28 and TRBJ1-5; D may be TRBD1 (5 bases). Per germline, CDR1 MDHEN and CDR2 SYDVKM. Trimming pared 5 bases from V and 5 bases from J, leaving 16 bases between. The CDR3 loop spans 15 amino acids. CDR3 nucleotides: TGTGCCAGCAGTACCCGCAGGGTGGCCCATCAGCCCCAGCATTTT. Protein sequence: CASSTRRVAHQPQHF.

There are many counts of this clonotype. The rearrangement joins TRBV3-1 to TRBJ2-1, with 12 positions matching TRBD2. This CDR3 is 16 amino acids long. The V gene's germline CDR1 is LGHDT and CDR2 YNNKEL (reference sequence). Germline trimming cut 4 bases from V and 4 bases from J; bases unmatched to any gene: 5. The CDR3 protein is CASSRLAGGQYNEQFF. The CDR3 DNA reads as TGTGCCAGCAGCCGCCTAGCGGGGGGGCAATACAATGAGCAGTTCTTC.